The clone carrying this T cell receptor (beta chain) turned up a few times. The source of the sample is a study of blood T cell repertoires in COVID-19. Study-wide background: The analysed material was cDNA or gDNA that came from T cells, B-cell-depleted T cells, or PBMCs.

Germline V gene data show CDR1 as MDHEN and CDR2 as SYDVKM. Trimming shortened V by 2 bases and J by 2 bases, and 10 bases separated the two germline ends. There are 15 residues in the CDR3. Methods used by the authors: It was from reference gene primer amplification that nucleated cell counts were estimated. Profiling relied on immunoSEQ multiplex PCR, and the TCRdb table lists in-frame clones only, not all of them. That table furnishes V, J and clone size, whereas the DNA furnished D and trimming. The sample includes about 260,000 clones, almost 85% of them seen just once. The chain uses TRBV28 and TRBJ1-3; D perhaps matches TRBD1 (6 bases). Specimen: peripheral blood. This sequence was found in a woman at least 80 years old with acute or convalescent COVID-19. The CDR3, as DNA: TGTGCCAGCAGTTTAGGGGGGGCGACTGGAAACACCATATATTTT. This gives the protein CASSLGGATGNTIYF.